Described below is a single T cell receptor (beta chain) sequence and its context. As yet, its antigen is unknown. This specimen comes from a study of regulatory T cells in long-lasting Graves disease. The germline CDR1 and CDR2 sequences are LGHNA and YNFKEQ. V lost 2 bases to trimming and J lost 8 bases; unmatched junction nucleotides: 14. The CDR3 is 16 amino acids. Findings of the study overall: Persistent Graves' patients showed less TCR diversity than newly diagnosed ones. Study was limited to peripheral blood, excluding thyroid tissue.

With iRepertoire HTBI primers and Arm-PCR of CDR3 regions, TCR beta libraries were built. TCRdb called the multiplex PCR reads again in MiXCR, with one record for every CDR3 protein. This sample carries around 420,000 distinct CDR3 sequences, around 16% of them seen once, and the ten largest clones take about a fifth. Time point of the sample: newly diagnosed GD, antithyroid drugs for less than 3 months. RNA from PBMCs was the source of the TCR library. This clonotype originated in a female donor with Graves disease. The chain employs TRBV4-2 and TRBJ1-2, with 7 nucleotides matching TRBD1. Sequencing used peripheral blood mononuclear cells (PBMCs), obtained at new diagnosis, from a patient treated with antithyroid drugs. The CDR3 nucleotides are TGTGCCAGCAGCCAACGGGGGTTACAGGGGTTTTACGGCTACACCTTC. Its translation: CASSQRGLQGFYGYTF.